Sequencing of this T cell receptor beta chain was carried out in a study of CD8+ T cells in alopecia areata. Reverse transcription of extracted RNA yielded cDNA, which provided the sequencing template. Produced via immunoSEQ multiplex PCR; TCRdb's table is partial and in-frame only. The data show 100,000 to 130,000 clones, 45% to 60% seen once. The germline V gene encodes CDR1 LNHDA and CDR2 SQIVND (reference sequence). The CDR3 runs to 13 residues. With 4 bases removed from V and 5 bases from J, the gap between germline ends came to 12 bases. PBMCs yielded sorted CD4+ and CD8+ T cells. This chain links TRBV19 with TRBJ2-7; D might be TRBD1 (6 bases). The sample was NKG2D-low CD8+ T cells sorted from blood. This receptor was obtained from a human donor with alopecia areata. The CDR3 reads CASSTQGSDEQYF. CDR3 bases: TGTGCCAGTAGTACGCAGGGGTCCGACGAGCAGTACTTC.